Listed here are 20 T cell receptor beta chains from one sample, sequenced in a study of shared clonotypes between healthy human individuals. The repertoire was sequenced with immunoSEQ multiplex PCR; TCRdb's copy has only in-frame clones and lacks some. The top ten hold about 1.5% of the sample, which has around 940,000 clones, 76% seen once. The sequencing sample was made of memory CD4+ T cells sorted from blood. Stated subset: CD45RA-negative fraction. These receptors all stem from a young man in good health.

This chain links TRBV2 with TRBJ1-4, with unresolved D. The CDR3 length is 13 residues. CDR1 is SNHLY and CDR2 is FYNNEI in the germline V gene. Trimming stripped 6 bases from V and 0 bases from J, with 5 bases between. The CDR3 sequence is CASRTATNEKLFF. CDR3 nucleotides: TGTGCCAGCAGGACGGCAACTAATGAAAAACTGTTTTTT.

The chain recombines TRBV2 with TRBJ2-7; D may be TRBD1 (5 bases). Looked up from germline, CDR1 is SNHLY and CDR2 is FYNNEI. Trimming took 4 bases from V and 1 from J, leaving 17 bases between them. The CDR3 spans 16 residues. CDR3 region: CASSAQGLEVSYEQYF. CDR3 in DNA: TGTGCCAGCAGTGCCCAGGGCCTCGAAGTTTCCTACGAGCAGTACTTC.

The V call is TRBV5-1, the J call TRBJ2-1; D assignment may be TRBD1 or TRBD2 (5 bases each). The CDR3 is 15 amino acids. CDR1 is SGHRS, CDR2 YFSETQ, per germline. Between the trimmed V and J ends, which lost 7 bases and 2 bases, there was a span of 16 bases. The DNA of the CDR3 is TGCGCCAGCTCAAGAGGGGCCATCGCCTACAATGAGCAGTTCTTC. Protein sequence: CASSRGAIAYNEQFF.

This sequence joins TRBV6-1 and TRBJ1-5; TRBD1 agrees at 8 bases. The CDR3 length is 15 residues. Germline CDR1 and CDR2: MNHNS and SASEGT. The ends lost 6 bases at V and 2 bases at J; junction bases unmatched: 6. The CDR3 reads CASSPGTGRNQPQHF. The CDR3 region has the DNA TGTGCCAGCAGCCCGGGGACAGGCCGCAATCAGCCCCAGCATTTT.

CDR3 bases: TGTGCCAGCAGCTCCCGGGACAGCCATTCACCCCTCCACTTT. It encodes CASSSRDSHSPLHF. The chain employs TRBV5-6 and TRBJ1-6; 7 positions agree with TRBD1. This CDR3 comprises 14 residues. Germline values: CDR1 SGHDT, CDR2 YYEEEE. J gave up 8 bases and V 3 bases, and 5 bases lay outside the gene matches.

The chain uses TRBV9 and TRBJ2-5; no definite D call. Germline lookup yields CDR1 SGDLS and CDR2 YYNGEE. The CDR3 runs 15 residues. Trimming pared 0 bases from V and 4 bases from J, leaving 13 bases between. In DNA form, the CDR3 reads TGTGCCAGCAGCGTAGGGAACCGCGAACTAGAGACCCAGTACTTC. Amino acids: CASSVGNRELETQYF.

The CDR3 DNA is TGTGCCAGCAGTGAATTCCGGGGAGGGCAGCCCCAGCATTTT. This translates into CASSEFRGGQPQHF. The chain combines TRBV2 with TRBJ1-5; D is unclear. The V end lost 2 bases, the J end lost 7 bases, and 12 bases lay between the germline ends. This CDR3 spans 14 amino acids. The germline gives CDR1 SNHLY, CDR2 FYNNEI.

This clone was seen a single time. V gene TRBV7-2 combines with J gene TRBJ1-2, with 8 bases fitting TRBD1. The J segment lost 2 bases and the V segment lost 4 bases, leaving 0 bases of the junction unmatched. CDR3 length: 13 residues. Germline V gene sequence: CDR1 SGHTA, CDR2 FQGNSA. The CDR3 reads CASSWDRNYGYTF. DNA for the CDR3: TGTGCCAGCAGCTGGGACAGGAACTATGGCTACACCTTC.

This rearrangement joins TRBV29-1 to TRBJ2-5; possible D gene TRBD2, 6 bases. Trimming took 7 bases from V and 3 from J, leaving 18 bases between them. Germline lookup yields CDR1 SQVTM and CDR2 ANQGSEA. The CDR3 is 14 residues long. CDR3 DNA sequence: TGCAGCGCCGGGAGCAGCGCTCGTAAAGAGACCCAGTACTTC. Encoded protein: CSAGSSARKETQYF. Variable domain in full (rest from reference TRBV29-1 and TRBJ2-5): SAVISQKPSRDICQRGTSLTIQCQVDSQVTMMFWYRQQPGQSLTLIATANQGSEATYESGFVIDKFPISRPNLTFSTLTVSNMSPEDSSIYLCSAGSSARKETQYFGPGTRLLVL.

Here the CDR3 reads CASSPTNLGTGELFF. CDR3 DNA: TGTGCCAGCTCACCCACTAACTTGGGGACCGGGGAGCTGTTTTTT. The rearrangement uses TRBV18 and TRBJ2-2; D is unclear. Trimming took off 3 bases at V and 5 bases at J, with 13 bases between the two ends. This CDR3 comprises 15 residues. Germline-derived CDR1 and CDR2 are KGHSH and LQKENI. Looking up the rest from reference TRBV18 and TRBJ2-2 gives the full variable domain: NAGVMQNPRHLVRRRGQEARLRCSPMKGHSHVYWYRQLPEEGLKFMVYLQKENIIDESGMPKERFSAEFPKEGPSILRIQQVVRGDSAAYFCASSPTNLGTGELFFGEGSRLTVL.

The chain links TRBV5-5 to TRBJ1-4, with a weak D call TRBD1 (6 bases). V lost 1 base and J 8 bases, leaving 18 bases between the germline ends. The CDR3 extends over 16 amino acids. CDR1 is SGHKS, CDR2 YYEKEE, per germline (reference sequence). The CDR3 reads CASSLFAGAGEEKLFF. DNA of the CDR3: TGTGCCAGCAGCTTGTTTGCGGGGGCCGGGGAGGAAAAACTGTTTTTT.

DNA for the CDR3: TGTGCCAGCAGCTTTCCAGACACCTACGAGCAGTACTTC. Its protein is CASSFPDTYEQYF. V and J are TRBV5-4 and TRBJ2-7; D gene unclear. This CDR3 has 13 residues. Germline V gene sequence: CDR1 SGHNT, CDR2 YYREEE (reference sequence). With 2 bases removed from V and 2 bases from J, the gap between germline ends came to 8 bases.

The CDR3 spells CASSRGGLEGNQPQHF. In DNA form, the CDR3 reads TGTGCCAGCTCCCGGGGGGGGCTTGAGGGCAATCAGCCCCAGCATTTT. The rearrangement uses TRBV18 and TRBJ1-5, with a possible D match to TRBD1 (6 bases). Germline values: CDR1 KGHSH, CDR2 LQKENI. V was pared by 6 bases and J by 2 bases, with 17 bases between. The CDR3 extends over 16 amino acids.

The V call is TRBV12-2, the J call TRBJ2-7; the listed D gene, TRBD2, was not tested against the DNA. TRBV12-2 is designated a pseudogene. The CDR3 has 14 residues. The CDR3 here is CASRLAGRNYEQYF. In DNA, the CDR3 is TGTGCAAGTCGCTTAGCAGGGAGGAACTACGAGCAGTACTTC.

The chain has TRBV10-3 and TRBJ2-4, with D unresolved. CDR1 and CDR2 (germline): ENHRY, SYGVKD. This CDR3 has 12 residues. V was trimmed by 5 bases and J by 4 bases, leaving 6 bases between them. The CDR3 sequence is CAISYDKNIQYF. CDR3 DNA: TGTGCCATCAGTTATGATAAAAACATTCAGTACTTC.

The rearrangement joins TRBV27 to TRBJ2-7; TRBD2 matches 8 bases. The CDR3 is 14 residues long. V trimming: 3 bases; J trimming: 2 bases; junction bases outside the gene matches: 3. Germline CDR1 reads MNHEY; CDR2 reads SMNVEV (reference sequence). CDR3 nucleotide sequence: TGTGCCAGCAGTTTGACTAGCGAGCCCTACGAGCAGTACTTC. Encoded protein: CASSLTSEPYEQYF.

The CDR3 coding sequence is TGTGCCAGCAGCCCCCGCGGAGGGTCCAAAAACATTCAGTACTTC. Amino acids: CASSPRGGSKNIQYF. The chain is built from TRBV7-2 and TRBJ2-4; D is possibly TRBD2 (6 bases). This CDR3 is built from 15 residues. Trimming stripped 5 bases from V and 2 bases from J, with 13 bases between. The germline V gene has CDR1 SGHTA and CDR2 FQGNSA.

The chain joins TRBV7-9 to TRBJ1-2; D unresolved. V shed 0 bases and J shed 8 bases, with 4 bases lying between them. Germline loops: CDR1 SEHNR, CDR2 FQNEAQ (reference sequence). This CDR3 is built from 11 residues. CDR3: CASSLAVGYTF. In DNA, the CDR3 is TGTGCCAGCAGCTTAGCGGTCGGCTACACCTTC.

J is TRBJ2-1 and V is TRBV7-8, with TRBD1 identical over 10 bases. There are 15 residues in the CDR3. The trim removed 3 bases at V and 6 bases at J, leaving 5 bases unmatched. Germline CDR1 and CDR2: SGHVS and FQNEAQ. The CDR3: CASSFIRTGGNEQFF. DNA for the CDR3: TGTGCCAGCAGCTTCATCCGGACAGGGGGCAATGAGCAGTTCTTC.

This sequence joins TRBV30 and TRBJ1-5; 10 bases agree with TRBD1. This CDR3 has 13 amino acids. The V gene's germline CDR1 is GTSNPN and CDR2 SVGIG (reference sequence). The V and J ends lost 5 bases and 3 bases, in that order; junction bases with no gene match: 1. The DNA for the CDR3 is TGTGCCTGGGGACAGGGGGACAATCAGCCCCAGCATTTT. Translation gives CAWGQGDNQPQHF. Together with reference TRBV30 and TRBJ1-5, the CDR3 gives the full variable domain: SQTIHQWPATLVQPVGSPLSLECTVEGTSNPNLYWYRQAAGRGLQLLFYSVGIGQISSEVPQNLSASRPQDRQFILSSKKLLLSDSGFYLCAWGQGDNQPQHFGDGTRLSIL.